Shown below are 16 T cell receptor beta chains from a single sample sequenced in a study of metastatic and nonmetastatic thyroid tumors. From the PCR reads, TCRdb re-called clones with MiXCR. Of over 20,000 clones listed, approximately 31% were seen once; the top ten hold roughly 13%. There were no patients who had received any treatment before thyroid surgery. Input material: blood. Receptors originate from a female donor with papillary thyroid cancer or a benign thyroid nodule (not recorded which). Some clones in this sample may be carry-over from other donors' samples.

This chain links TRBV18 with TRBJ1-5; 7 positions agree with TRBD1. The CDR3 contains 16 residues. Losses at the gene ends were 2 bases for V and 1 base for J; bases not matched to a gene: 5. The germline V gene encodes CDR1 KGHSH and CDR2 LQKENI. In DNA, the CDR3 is TGTGCCAGCTCACCAACCGACAGGGTGAGCAATCAGCCCCAGCATTTT. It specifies CASSPTDRVSNQPQHF.

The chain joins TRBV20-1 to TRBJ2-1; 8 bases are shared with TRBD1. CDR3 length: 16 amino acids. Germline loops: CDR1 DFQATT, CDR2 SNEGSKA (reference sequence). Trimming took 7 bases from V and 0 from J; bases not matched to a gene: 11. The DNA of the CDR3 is TGCAGTGTTCGCCGGACAGGGTCCAGCTCCTACAATGAGCAGTTCTTC. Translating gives CSVRRTGSSSYNEQFF.

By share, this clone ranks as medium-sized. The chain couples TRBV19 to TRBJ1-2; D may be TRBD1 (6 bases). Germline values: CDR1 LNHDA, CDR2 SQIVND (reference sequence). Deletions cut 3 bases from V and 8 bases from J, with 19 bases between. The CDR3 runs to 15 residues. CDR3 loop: CASSIPDRKLWGYTF. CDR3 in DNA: TGTGCCAGTAGTATCCCGGACAGAAAACTATGGGGCTACACCTTC.

Written as DNA, the CDR3 is TGTGCCTGGAGTGGAGGGGCTGGCTACACCTTC. It is translated as CAWSGGAGYTF. The genes are TRBV30 and TRBJ1-2; D is possibly TRBD1 (5 bases). The CDR3 totals 11 residues. Trimming cost V 1 base and J 7 bases, with 7 bases left between them. Per the germline V gene, CDR1 is GTSNPN and CDR2 is SVGIG (reference sequence).

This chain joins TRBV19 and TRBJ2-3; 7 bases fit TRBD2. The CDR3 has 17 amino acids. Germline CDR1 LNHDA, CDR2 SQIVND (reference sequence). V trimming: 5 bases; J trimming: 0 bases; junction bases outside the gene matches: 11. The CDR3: CASSRKSSGPSTDTQYF. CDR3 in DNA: TGTGCCAGTAGTCGAAAGTCTAGCGGCCCTAGCACAGATACGCAGTATTTT. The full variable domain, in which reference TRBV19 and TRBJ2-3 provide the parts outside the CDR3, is DGGITQSPKYLFRKEGQNVTLSCEQNLNHDAMYWYRQDPGQGLRLIYYSQIVNDFQKGDIAEGYSVSREKKESFPLTVTSAQKNPTAFYLCASSRKSSGPSTDTQYFGPGTRLTVL.

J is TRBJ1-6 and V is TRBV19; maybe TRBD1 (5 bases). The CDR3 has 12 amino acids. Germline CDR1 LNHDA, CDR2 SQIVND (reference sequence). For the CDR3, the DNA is TGTCCTGATTCGGGGCGATTTAGCCCCCTCCACTTT. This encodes CPDSGRFSPLHF.

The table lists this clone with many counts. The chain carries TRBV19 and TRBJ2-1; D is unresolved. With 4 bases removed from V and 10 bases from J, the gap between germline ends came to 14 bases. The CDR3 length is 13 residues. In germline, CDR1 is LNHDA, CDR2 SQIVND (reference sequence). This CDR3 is CASSTDGLEEQFF. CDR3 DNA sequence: TGTGCCAGTAGTACGGACGGCCTGGAGGAGCAGTTCTTC.

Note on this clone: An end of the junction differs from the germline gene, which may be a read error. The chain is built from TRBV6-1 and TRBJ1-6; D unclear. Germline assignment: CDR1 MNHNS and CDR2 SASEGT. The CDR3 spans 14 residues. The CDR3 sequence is CASSEGRINAPLHF. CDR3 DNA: TGTGCCAGCAGTGAAGGGAGGATTAATGCACCCCTCCACTTT.

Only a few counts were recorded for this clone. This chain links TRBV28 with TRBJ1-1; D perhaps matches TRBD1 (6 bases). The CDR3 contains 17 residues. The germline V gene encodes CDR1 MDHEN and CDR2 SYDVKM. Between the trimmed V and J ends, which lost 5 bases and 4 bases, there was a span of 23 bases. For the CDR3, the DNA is TGTGCCAGCAGTCTGATTGGGAGAGGGGGAGTGGGCACTGAAGCTTTCTTT. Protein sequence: CASSLIGRGGVGTEAFF.

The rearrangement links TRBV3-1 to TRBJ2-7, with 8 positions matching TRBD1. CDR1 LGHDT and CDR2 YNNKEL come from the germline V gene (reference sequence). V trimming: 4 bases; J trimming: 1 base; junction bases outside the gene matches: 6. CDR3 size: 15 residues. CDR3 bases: TGTGCCAGCAGCCGGCGGGACAGGTTATCCTACGAGCAGTACTTC. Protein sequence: CASSRRDRLSYEQYF.

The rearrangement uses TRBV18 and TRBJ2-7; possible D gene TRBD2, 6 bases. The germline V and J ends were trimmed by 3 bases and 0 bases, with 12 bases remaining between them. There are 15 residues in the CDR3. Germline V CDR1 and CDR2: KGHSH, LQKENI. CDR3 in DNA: TGTGCCAGCTCACCCGGGGGTGGACCCTCCTACGAGCAGTACTTC. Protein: CASSPGGGPSYEQYF.

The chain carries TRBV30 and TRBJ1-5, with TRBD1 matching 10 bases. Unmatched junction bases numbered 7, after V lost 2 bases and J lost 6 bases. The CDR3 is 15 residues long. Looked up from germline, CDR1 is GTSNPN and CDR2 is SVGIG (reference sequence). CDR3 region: CAWSTGGQGGQPQHF. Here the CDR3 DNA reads TGTGCCTGGAGTACGGGTGGACAGGGGGGTCAGCCCCAGCATTTT. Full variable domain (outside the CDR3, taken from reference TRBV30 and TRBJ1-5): SQTIHQWPATLVQPVGSPLSLECTVEGTSNPNLYWYRQAAGRGLQLLFYSVGIGQISSEVPQNLSASRPQDRQFILSSKKLLLSDSGFYLCAWSTGGQGGQPQHFGDGTRLSIL.

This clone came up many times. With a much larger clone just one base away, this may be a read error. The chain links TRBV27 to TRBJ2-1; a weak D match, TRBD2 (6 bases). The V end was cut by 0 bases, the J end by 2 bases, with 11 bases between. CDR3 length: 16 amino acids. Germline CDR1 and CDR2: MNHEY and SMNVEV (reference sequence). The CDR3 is CASSLSRRATYNEQFF. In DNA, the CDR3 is TGTGCCAGCAGTTTATCGAGGAGGGCTACCTACAATGAGCAGTTCTTC.

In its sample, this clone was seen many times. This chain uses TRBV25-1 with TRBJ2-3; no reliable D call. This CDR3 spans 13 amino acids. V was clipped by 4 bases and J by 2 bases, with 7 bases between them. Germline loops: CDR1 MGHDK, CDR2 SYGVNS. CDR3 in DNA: TGTGCCAGCAGTGTAACAGCCACAGATACGCAGTATTTT. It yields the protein CASSVTATDTQYF.

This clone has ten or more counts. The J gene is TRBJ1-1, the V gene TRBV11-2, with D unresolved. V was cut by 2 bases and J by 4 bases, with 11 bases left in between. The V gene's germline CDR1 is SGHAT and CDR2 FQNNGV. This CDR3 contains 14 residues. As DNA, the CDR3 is TGTGCCAGCAGCTTAAGAGGGATCGTCACTGAAGCTTTCTTT. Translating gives CASSLRGIVTEAFF.

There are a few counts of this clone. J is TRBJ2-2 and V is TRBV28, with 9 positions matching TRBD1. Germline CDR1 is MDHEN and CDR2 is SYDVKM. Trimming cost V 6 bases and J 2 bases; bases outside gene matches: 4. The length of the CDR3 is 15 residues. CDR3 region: CASRATGGNTGELFF. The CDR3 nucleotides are TGTGCCAGCAGAGCGACAGGGGGAAACACCGGGGAGCTGTTTTTT.